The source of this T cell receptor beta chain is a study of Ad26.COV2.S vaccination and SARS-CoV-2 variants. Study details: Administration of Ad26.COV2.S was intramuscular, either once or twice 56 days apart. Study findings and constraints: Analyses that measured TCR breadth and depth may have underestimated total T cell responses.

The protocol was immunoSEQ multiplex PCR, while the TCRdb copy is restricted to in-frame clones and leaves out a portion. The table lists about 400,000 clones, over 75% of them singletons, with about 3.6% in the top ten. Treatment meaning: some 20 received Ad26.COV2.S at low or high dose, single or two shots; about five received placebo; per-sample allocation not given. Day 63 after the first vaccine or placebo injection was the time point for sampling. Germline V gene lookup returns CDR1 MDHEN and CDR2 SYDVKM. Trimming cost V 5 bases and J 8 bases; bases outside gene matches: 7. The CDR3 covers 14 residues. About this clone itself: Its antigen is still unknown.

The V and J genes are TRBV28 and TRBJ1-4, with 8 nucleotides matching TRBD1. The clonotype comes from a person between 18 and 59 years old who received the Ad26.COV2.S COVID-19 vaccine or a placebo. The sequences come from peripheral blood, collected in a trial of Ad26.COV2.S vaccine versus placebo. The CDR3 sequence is CASSPQGAREKLFF. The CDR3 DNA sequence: TGTGCCAGCAGTCCCCAGGGGGCGCGGGAAAAACTGTTTTTT.